One sample yielded the 19 T cell receptor beta chains listed below, sequenced in a study of cytomegalovirus exposure and HLA in healthy donors. A multiplex PCR was run with 60 Vbeta primers and 13 Jbeta primers. The table came from immunoSEQ multiplex PCR; TCRdb's copy has only in-frame clones and leaves some out. The sample records some 190,000 clones, 79% being singletons. Sequencing was performed on PBMCs. The receptor source for this set is a woman between 18 and 30 years old in good health and CMV-seronegative.

The CDR3: CASSLSGTGENEQFF. CDR3 nucleotides: TGTGCCAGCAGCTTGTCCGGGACAGGGGAAAATGAGCAGTTCTTC. The chain couples TRBV5-4 to TRBJ2-1, with 10 nucleotides matching TRBD1. The CDR3 length is 15 residues. V shed 1 base and J 7 bases; nucleotides not matched to a gene: 5. Germline-derived CDR1 and CDR2 are SGHNT and YYREEE (reference sequence).

This chain links TRBV5-6 with TRBJ1-2, with a possible D match to TRBD1 (6 bases). Germline assignment: CDR1 SGHDT and CDR2 YYEEEE. The CDR3 has 19 residues. Trimming removed 3 bases at V and 5 bases at J, with 29 bases between. The chain's CDR3 is CASSYTLSTNRAPLYGYTF. The DNA for the CDR3 is TGTGCCAGCAGCTACACCTTATCCACCAACAGGGCTCCTCTGTATGGCTACACCTTC.

The rearrangement joins TRBV19 to TRBJ2-3; D perhaps matches TRBD1 (6 bases). V was trimmed by 5 bases and J by 3 bases, leaving 12 bases between them. CDR1 and CDR2 (germline): LNHDA, SQIVND (reference sequence). The CDR3 is 14 amino acids. The DNA for the CDR3 is TGTGCCAGTAGTCAACGTCAGGGGACAGATACGCAGTATTTT. It yields the protein CASSQRQGTDTQYF.

The chain joins TRBV2 to TRBJ2-5, with 8 bases aligning to TRBD1. The better agreement between TRBJ2-7 and the DNA end casts doubt on the J call. CDR1 and CDR2 (germline): SNHLY, FYNNEI. The CDR3 has 16 residues. Written as DNA, the CDR3 is TGTGCCAGCAGTGAAGCGCGTTTGCCAGGGGGCGCCGAGCAGTACTTC. Translated, it gives CASSEARLPGGAEQYF.

This CDR3 reads CASSRNRDTYEQYF. Written as DNA, the CDR3 is TGTGCCAGCAGCCGGAACAGGGATACCTACGAGCAGTACTTC. This chain joins TRBV7-9 and TRBJ2-7; TRBD1 might be the D (6 bases). Germline V gene lookup returns CDR1 SEHNR and CDR2 FQNEAQ (reference sequence). V lost 5 bases, J lost 2 bases, and 13 bases lay in between. CDR3 length: 14 amino acids.

The rearrangement uses TRBV28 and TRBJ2-5, with D uncertain. Trimming took 2 bases from V and 1 from J, leaving 8 bases between them. The CDR3 sequence is 14 residues long. Germline V gives CDR1 MDHEN, CDR2 SYDVKM. The CDR3: CASSLVSSQETQYF. Written as DNA, the CDR3 is TGTGCCAGCAGTTTAGTCTCCAGCCAAGAGACCCAGTACTTC.

The chain is built from TRBV7-9 and TRBJ2-7; D perhaps matches TRBD2 (5 bases). V lost 7 bases to trimming and J lost 2 bases, with 12 bases between them. This CDR3 comprises 13 residues. The germline gives CDR1 SEHNR, CDR2 FQNEAQ (reference sequence). The chain's CDR3 is CASNGPGAYEQYF. In DNA, the CDR3 is TGTGCCAGCAACGGACCCGGGGCCTACGAGCAGTACTTC.

The rearrangement links TRBV30 to TRBJ2-5, with unresolved D. Germline V gene sequence: CDR1 GTSNPN, CDR2 SVGIG (reference sequence). Trimming took off 4 bases at V and 2 bases at J, with 5 bases between the two ends. The CDR3 spans 11 residues. The CDR3 nucleotides are TGTGCCTGGACCCTGCAAGAGACCCAGTACTTC. This translates into CAWTLQETQYF.

This clone was picked up one time. This chain links TRBV15 with TRBJ1-5; 9 bases match TRBD1. CDR3 length: 18 amino acids. Germline CDR1 is LNHNV and CDR2 is YYDKDF (reference sequence). Trimming cost V 2 bases and J 7 bases; bases outside gene matches: 15. The CDR3 sequence: CATSRQHTGGVFYQPQHF. The CDR3 bases are TGTGCCACCAGCAGACAACACACAGGGGGCGTTTTCTACCAGCCCCAGCATTTT.

There are a few counts of this clone. This chain uses TRBV28 with TRBJ1-2, with no clear D. CDR1 is MDHEN, CDR2 SYDVKM, per germline. CDR3 size: 14 residues. The V and J ends lost 2 bases and 4 bases respectively, with 11 bases between them. The CDR3 bases are TGTGCCAGCAGTTTAGCACGGTCTGGCTATGGCTACACCTTC. This translates into CASSLARSGYGYTF.

V and J are TRBV13 and TRBJ2-7; 10 bases are a match to TRBD1. The trim removed 5 bases at V and 1 base at J, leaving 5 bases unmatched. The CDR3 has 15 amino acids. Germline assignment: CDR1 PRHDT and CDR2 FYEKMQ (reference sequence). As DNA, the CDR3 is TGTGCCAGCAGCCGACGGGACAGGGGTTCCTACGAGCAGTACTTC. Translating it yields CASSRRDRGSYEQYF.

Only one count was recorded for this clone. The chain employs TRBV5-1 and TRBJ1-1; D possibly corresponds to TRBD1 (6 bases). Deletions cut 3 bases from V and 0 bases from J, with 18 bases between. There are 17 residues in the CDR3. Germline-derived CDR1 and CDR2 are SGHRS and YFSETQ. The CDR3 DNA reads TGCGCCAGCAGCTCGTTACAGGGAATGCCGCTGAACACTGAAGCTTTCTTT. As protein: CASSSLQGMPLNTEAFF.

The gene calls are TRBV27 and TRBJ2-3, with 11 bases fitting TRBD2. This CDR3 comprises 14 residues. Germline lookup yields CDR1 MNHEY and CDR2 SMNVEV (reference sequence). Trimming removed 10 bases from V and 7 bases from J; junction bases left unmatched: 10. CDR3 nucleotide sequence: TGTGCCACCATGATAGCGGGAGGGCCGAATACGCAGTATTTT. It is translated as CATMIAGGPNTQYF.

The chain recombines TRBV6-5 with TRBJ2-7, with 7 positions matching TRBD1. Germline-derived CDR1 and CDR2 are MNHEY and SVGAGI. V shed 8 bases, J shed 3 bases, and the junction held 13 bases outside the gene matches. The CDR3 runs 15 residues. The CDR3 DNA follows: TGTGCCAGCCACCCCAGACAGGGAGCAAACTACGAGCAGTACTTC. Its protein product is CASHPRQGANYEQYF.

This clone was seen a handful of times. Other DNA variants within this sample encode the same CDR3. The V call is TRBV29-1, the J call TRBJ2-7, with D tentatively TRBD1 (6 bases). V dropped 5 bases and J dropped 3 bases, with 8 bases sitting between them. This CDR3 comprises 11 residues. Per germline, CDR1 SQVTM and CDR2 ANQGSEA. The CDR3 is CSVRDNYEQYF. For the CDR3, the DNA is TGCAGCGTTAGGGACAACTACGAGCAGTACTTC.

V gene TRBV28 combines with J gene TRBJ1-1; D gene ambiguous. Between the trimmed V and J ends, which lost 5 bases and 11 bases, there was a span of 12 bases. The V gene's germline CDR1 is MDHEN and CDR2 SYDVKM. CDR3 length equals 11 residues. The DNA for the CDR3 is TGTGCCAGCAGTGATCGGGTTTATGCTTTCTTT. This translates into CASSDRVYAFF.

V and J are TRBV20-1 and TRBJ2-4; 7 bases line up with TRBD1. J gave up 14 bases and V 4 bases, and 5 bases lay outside the gene matches. The CDR3 length is 10 residues. In germline, CDR1 is DFQATT, CDR2 SNEGSKA (reference sequence). The CDR3 is CSANRDSEYF. Written as DNA, the CDR3 is TGCAGTGCTAACCGGGACAGTGAGTACTTC.

This rearrangement joins TRBV9 to TRBJ2-2, with D perhaps TRBD1 (5 bases). Germline values: CDR1 SGDLS, CDR2 YYNGEE. V was pared by 0 bases and J by 6 bases, with 15 bases between. This CDR3 has 16 residues. The CDR3 here is CASSVATPGSAGELFF. As DNA, the CDR3 is TGTGCCAGCAGCGTAGCTACCCCAGGGTCGGCCGGGGAGCTGTTTTTT.

The V gene is TRBV13, the J gene TRBJ2-7; TRBD2 is a possible D gene (7 bases). In germline, CDR1 is PRHDT, CDR2 FYEKMQ (reference sequence). The V gene lost 4 bases and the J gene lost 6 bases, with 19 bases spanning the gap. The CDR3 extends over 15 amino acids. This CDR3 is CASSSRGAAGPEQYF. The CDR3 nucleotides read TGTGCCAGCAGCTCCCGGGGGGCAGCAGGACCCGAGCAGTACTTC.